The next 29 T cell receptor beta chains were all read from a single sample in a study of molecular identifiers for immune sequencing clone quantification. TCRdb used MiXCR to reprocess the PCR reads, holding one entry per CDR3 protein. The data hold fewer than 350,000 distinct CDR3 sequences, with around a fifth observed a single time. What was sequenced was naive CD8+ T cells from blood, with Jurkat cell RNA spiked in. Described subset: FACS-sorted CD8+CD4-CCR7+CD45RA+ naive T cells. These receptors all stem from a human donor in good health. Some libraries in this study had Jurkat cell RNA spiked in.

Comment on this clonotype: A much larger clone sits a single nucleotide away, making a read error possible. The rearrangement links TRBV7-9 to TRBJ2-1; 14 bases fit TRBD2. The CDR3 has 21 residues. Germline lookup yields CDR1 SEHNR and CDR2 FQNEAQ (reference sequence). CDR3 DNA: TGTGTCAGCAGCCCTCCCGTGGGACTAGCGGGGGATGACAGCTCCTACAATGAGCAGTTCTTC. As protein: CVSSPPVGLAGDDSSYNEQFF.

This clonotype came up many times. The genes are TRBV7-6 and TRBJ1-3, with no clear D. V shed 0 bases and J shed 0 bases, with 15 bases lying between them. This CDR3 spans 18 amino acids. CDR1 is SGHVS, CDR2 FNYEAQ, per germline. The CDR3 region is CASSLAQRGPVSGNTIYF. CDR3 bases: TGTGCCAGCAGCTTAGCACAACGCGGGCCCGTCTCTGGAAACACCATATATTTT.

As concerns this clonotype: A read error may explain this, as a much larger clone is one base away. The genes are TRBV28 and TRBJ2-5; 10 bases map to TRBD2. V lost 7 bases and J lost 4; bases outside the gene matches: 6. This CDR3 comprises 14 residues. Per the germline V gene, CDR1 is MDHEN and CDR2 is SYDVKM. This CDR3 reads CASTFIAGGETQYF. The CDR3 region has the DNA TGTGCCAGCACCTTTATAGCGGGAGGAGAGACCCAGTACTTC.

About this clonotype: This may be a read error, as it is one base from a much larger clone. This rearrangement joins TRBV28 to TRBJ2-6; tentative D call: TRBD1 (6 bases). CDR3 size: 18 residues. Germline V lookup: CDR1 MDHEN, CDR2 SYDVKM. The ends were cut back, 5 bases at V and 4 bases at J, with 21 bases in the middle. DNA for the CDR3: TGTGCCAGCAGTCCCCTTTTCGGGACATGGGACGGGGCCAACGTCCTGACTTTC. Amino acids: CASSPLFGTWDGANVLTF.

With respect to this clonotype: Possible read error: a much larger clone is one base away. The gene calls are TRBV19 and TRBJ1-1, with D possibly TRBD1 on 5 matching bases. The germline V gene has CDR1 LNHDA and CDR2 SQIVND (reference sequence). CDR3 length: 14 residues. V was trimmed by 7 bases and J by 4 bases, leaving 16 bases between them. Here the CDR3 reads CASIAFTGSTEAFF. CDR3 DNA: TGTGCCAGTATCGCCTTTACAGGAAGCACTGAAGCTTTCTTT.

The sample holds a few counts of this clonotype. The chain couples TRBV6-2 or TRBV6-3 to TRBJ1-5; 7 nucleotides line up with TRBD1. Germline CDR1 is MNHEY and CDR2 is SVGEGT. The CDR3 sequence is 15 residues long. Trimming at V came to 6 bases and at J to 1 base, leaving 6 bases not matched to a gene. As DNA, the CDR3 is TGTGCCAGCAGCAAACAGGGACAGAGCAATCAGCCCCAGCATTTT. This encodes CASSKQGQSNQPQHF.

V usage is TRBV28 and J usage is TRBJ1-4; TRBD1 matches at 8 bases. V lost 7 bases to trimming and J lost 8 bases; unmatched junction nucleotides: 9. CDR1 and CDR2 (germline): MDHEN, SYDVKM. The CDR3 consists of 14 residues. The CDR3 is CASTEDRVNEKLFF. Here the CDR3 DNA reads TGTGCCAGCACCGAGGACAGGGTGAACGAAAAACTGTTTTTT.

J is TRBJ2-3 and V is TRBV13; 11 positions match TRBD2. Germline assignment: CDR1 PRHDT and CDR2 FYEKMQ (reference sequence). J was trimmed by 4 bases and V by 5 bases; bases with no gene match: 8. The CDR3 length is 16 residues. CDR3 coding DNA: TGTGCCAGCAGCCAACCCACTAGCGGGGGTTCAGATACGCAGTATTTT. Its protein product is CASSQPTSGGSDTQYF.

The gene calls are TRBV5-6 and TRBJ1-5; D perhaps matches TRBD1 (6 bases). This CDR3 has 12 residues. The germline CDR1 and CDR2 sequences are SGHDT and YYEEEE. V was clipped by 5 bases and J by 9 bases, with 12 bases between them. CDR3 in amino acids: CASSSEQGPQHF. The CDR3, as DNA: TGTGCCAGCAGTTCCGAACAGGGGCCCCAGCATTTT.

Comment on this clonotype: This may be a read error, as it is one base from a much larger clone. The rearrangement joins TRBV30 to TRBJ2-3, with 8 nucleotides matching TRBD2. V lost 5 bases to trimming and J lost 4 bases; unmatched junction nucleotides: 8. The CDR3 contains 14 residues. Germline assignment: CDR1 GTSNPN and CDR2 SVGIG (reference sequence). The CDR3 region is CAWGSGVGADTQYF. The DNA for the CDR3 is TGTGCCTGGGGTAGCGGGGTGGGCGCAGATACGCAGTATTTT.

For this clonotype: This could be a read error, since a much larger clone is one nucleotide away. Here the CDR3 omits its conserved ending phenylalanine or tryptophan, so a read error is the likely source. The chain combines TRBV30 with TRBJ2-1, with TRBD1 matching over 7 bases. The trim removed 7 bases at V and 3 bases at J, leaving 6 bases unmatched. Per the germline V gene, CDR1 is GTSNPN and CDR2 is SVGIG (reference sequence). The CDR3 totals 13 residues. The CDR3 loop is CASLRDSYNEQFL. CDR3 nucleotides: TGTGCCTCGTTACGGGACAGCTACAATGAGCAGTTCCTC.

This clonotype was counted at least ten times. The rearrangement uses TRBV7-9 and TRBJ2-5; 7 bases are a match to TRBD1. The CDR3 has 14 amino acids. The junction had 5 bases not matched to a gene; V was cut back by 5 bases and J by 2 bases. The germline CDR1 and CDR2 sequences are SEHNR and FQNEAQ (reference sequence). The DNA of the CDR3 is TGTGCCAGCAGCCCGGACAGGATGCAAGAGACCCAGTACTTC. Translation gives CASSPDRMQETQYF.

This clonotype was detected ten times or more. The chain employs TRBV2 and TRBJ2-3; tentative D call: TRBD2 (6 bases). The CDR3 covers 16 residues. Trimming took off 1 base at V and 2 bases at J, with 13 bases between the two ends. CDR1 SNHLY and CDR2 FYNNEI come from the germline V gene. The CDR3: CASSEDVGLTTDTQYF. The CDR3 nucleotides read TGTGCCAGCAGTGAAGATGTGGGACTTACCACAGATACGCAGTATTTT.

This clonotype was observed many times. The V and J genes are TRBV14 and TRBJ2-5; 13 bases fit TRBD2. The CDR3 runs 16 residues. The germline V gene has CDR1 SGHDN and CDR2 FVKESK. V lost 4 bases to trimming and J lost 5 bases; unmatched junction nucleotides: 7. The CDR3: CASSPPGLAGAETQYF. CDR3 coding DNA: TGTGCCAGCAGCCCGCCAGGACTAGCGGGAGCTGAGACCCAGTACTTC.

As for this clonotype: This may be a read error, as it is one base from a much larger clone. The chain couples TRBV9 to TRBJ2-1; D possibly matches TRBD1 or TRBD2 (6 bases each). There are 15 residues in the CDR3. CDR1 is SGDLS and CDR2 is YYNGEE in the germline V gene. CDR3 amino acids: CAGSPGAGGGNEQFF. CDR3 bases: TGTGCCGGCAGCCCGGGGGCGGGTGGAGGCAATGAGCAGTTCTTC.

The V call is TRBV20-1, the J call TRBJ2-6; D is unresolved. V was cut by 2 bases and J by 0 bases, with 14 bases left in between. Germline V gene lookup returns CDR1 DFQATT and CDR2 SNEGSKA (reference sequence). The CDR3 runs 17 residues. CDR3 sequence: CSARQSNFSSGANVLTF. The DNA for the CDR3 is TGCAGTGCTAGACAATCCAACTTTTCCTCTGGGGCCAACGTCCTGACTTTC.

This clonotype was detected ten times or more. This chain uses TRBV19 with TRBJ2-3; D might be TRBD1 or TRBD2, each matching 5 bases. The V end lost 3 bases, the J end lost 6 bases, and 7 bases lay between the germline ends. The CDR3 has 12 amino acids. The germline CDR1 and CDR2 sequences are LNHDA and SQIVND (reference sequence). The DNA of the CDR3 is TGTGCCAGTAGTATTTGGGGGGATACGCAGTATTTT. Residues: CASSIWGDTQYF.

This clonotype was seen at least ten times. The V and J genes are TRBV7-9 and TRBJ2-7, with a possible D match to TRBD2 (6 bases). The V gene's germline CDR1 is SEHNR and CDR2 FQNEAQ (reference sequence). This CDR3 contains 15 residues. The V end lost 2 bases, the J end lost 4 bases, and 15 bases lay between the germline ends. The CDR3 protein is CASSLIPAGRYEQYF. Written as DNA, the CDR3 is TGTGCCAGCAGCTTAATCCCGGCAGGGAGGTACGAGCAGTACTTC.

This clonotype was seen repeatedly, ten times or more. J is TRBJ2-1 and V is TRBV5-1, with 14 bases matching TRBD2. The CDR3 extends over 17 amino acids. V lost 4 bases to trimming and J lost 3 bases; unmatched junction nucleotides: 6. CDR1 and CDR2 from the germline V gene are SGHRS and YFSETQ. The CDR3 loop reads CASSPTSGRAIYNEQFF. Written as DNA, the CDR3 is TGCGCCAGCAGCCCGACTAGCGGGAGGGCCATCTACAATGAGCAGTTCTTC.

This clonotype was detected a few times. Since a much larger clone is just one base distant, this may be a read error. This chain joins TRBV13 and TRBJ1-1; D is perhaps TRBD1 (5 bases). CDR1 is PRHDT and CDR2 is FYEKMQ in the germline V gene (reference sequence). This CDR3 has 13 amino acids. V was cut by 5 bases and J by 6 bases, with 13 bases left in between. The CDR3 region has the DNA TGTGCCAGCAGCCCCACTGGGGACGCTGAAGCTTTCTTT. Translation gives CASSPTGDAEAFF.

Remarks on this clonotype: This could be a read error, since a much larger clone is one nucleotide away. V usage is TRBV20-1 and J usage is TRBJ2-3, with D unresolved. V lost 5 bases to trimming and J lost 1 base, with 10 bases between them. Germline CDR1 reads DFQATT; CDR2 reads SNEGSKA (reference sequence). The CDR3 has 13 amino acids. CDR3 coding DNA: TGCAGTGCTGAACACCCCGGCACAGATACGCAGTATTTT. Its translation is CSAEHPGTDTQYF.

This CDR3 reads CASSQDQGDGLEKLFF. DNA for the CDR3: TGTGCCAGCAGCCAAGACCAGGGAGACGGGCTTGAAAAACTGTTTTTT. V is TRBV3-1 and J is TRBJ1-4, with D possibly TRBD1 on 5 matching bases. The CDR3 totals 16 residues. Germline values: CDR1 LGHDT, CDR2 YNNKEL (reference sequence). V lost 0 bases, J lost 7 bases, and 15 bases lay in between.

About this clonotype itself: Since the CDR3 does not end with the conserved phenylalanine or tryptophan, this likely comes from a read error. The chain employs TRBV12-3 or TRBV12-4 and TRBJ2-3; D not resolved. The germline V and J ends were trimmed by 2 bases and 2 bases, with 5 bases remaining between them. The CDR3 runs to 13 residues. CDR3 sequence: CASSLNPTDTQYL. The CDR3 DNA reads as TGTGCCAGCAGTTTAAATCCCACAGATACGCAGTATTTG.

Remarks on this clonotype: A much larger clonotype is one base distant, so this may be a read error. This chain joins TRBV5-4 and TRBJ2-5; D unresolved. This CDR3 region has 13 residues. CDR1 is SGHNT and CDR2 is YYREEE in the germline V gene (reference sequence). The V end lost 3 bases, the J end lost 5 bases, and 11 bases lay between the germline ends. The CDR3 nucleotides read TGTGCCAGCAGCTCTCCGCGAGAGGAGACCCAGTACTTC. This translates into CASSSPREETQYF.

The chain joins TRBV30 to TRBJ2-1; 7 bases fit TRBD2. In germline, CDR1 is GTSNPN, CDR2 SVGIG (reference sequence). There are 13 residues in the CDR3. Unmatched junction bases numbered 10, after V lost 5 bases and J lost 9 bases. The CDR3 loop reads CAWDSSGDSEQFF. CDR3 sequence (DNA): TGTGCCTGGGACTCTAGCGGAGACAGTGAGCAGTTCTTC.

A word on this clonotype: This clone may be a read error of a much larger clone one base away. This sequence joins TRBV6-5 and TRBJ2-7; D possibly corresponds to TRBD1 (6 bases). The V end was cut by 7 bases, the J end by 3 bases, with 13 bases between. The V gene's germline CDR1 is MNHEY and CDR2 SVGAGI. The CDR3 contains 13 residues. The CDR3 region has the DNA TGTGCCAGCACGGGCCGACAGGTCTACGAGCAGTACTTC. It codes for CASTGRQVYEQYF.

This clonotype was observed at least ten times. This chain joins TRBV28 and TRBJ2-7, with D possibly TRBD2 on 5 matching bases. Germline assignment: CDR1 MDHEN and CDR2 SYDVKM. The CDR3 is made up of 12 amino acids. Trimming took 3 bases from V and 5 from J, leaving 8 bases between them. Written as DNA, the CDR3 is TGTGCCAGCAGTTTGGGGAGTCACGAGCAGTACTTC. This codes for CASSLGSHEQYF.

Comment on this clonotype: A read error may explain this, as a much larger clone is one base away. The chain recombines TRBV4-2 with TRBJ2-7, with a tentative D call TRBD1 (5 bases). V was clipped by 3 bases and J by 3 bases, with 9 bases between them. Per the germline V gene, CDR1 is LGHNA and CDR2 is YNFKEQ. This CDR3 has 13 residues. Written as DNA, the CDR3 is TGTGCCAGCAGCCATGACGACAGCTACGAGCAGTACTTC. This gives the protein CASSHDDSYEQYF.

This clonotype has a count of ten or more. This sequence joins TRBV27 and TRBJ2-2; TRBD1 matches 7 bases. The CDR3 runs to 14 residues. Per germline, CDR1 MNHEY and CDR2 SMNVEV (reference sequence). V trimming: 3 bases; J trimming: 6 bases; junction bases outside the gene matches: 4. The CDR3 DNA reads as TGTGCCAGCAGTTTCGGGACAGATGCCGGGGAGCTGTTTTTT. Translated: CASSFGTDAGELFF.